A selection of T cell receptor beta chains follows, all from one sample in a study of blood T cell repertoires in COVID-19. Measured with immunoSEQ multiplex PCR; TCRdb has only the in-frame clones, and not every one. Here the sample spans 80,000 or so clones, about nine tenths being singletons. Sequencing input: peripheral blood. All receptors come from a woman aged 45-65 years in a cohort sampled during active COVID-19. CDR3s include the opening cysteine and the closing phenylalanine or tryptophan. The D gene is left open where the match is weak. Not every row has a clone size; where given, it reads once, few, many or a size class.

J gene | D gene | clone size | V gene | CDR3 protein | CDR3 DNA
TRBJ1-2 | NA | few | TRBV4-1 | CASSQDTSGPHRGYTF | TGCGCCAGCAGCCAAGATACTTCAGGGCCCCATCGGGGCTACACCTTC
TRBJ2-7 | NA | NA | TRBV19 | CASSGAGSRIYEQYF | TGTGCCAGTAGTGGAGCCGGGTCCCGGATCTACGAGCAGTACTTC
TRBJ1-5 | NA | NA | TRBV6-5 | CASREGGAHQPQHF | TGTGCCAGCAGAGAGGGGGGGGCCCATCAGCCCCAGCATTTT
TRBJ1-2 | TRBD1 | NA | TRBV15 | CATSRETGGRGYGYTF | TGTGCCACCAGCAGAGAGACAGGGGGCAGGGGTTATGGCTACACCTTC
TRBJ2-3 | TRBD1 | NA | TRBV10-3 | CAISNRGRDTDTQYF | TGTGCCATCAGCAACAGGGGGCGCGACACAGATACGCAGTATTTT
TRBJ1-1 | NA | few | TRBV19 | CASSIQGLSAEAFF | TGTGCCAGTAGTATTCAGGGGTTATCCGCTGAAGCTTTCTTT
TRBJ1-2 | NA | NA | TRBV30 | CAWSRTSGIGYTF | TGTGCCTGGAGTCGGACCTCGGGGATCGGCTACACCTTC
TRBJ2-5 | TRBD2 | NA | TRBV3-1/TRBV3-2 | CASSQAGTGLAGKETQYF | TGTGCCAGCAGCCAAGCAGGGACGGGACTAGCGGGAAAAGAGACCCAGTACTTC
TRBJ1-3 | NA | NA | TRBV4-1 | CASSQSGGPGNTIYF | TGCGCCAGCAGCCAATCGGGGGGACCTGGAAACACCATATATTTT
TRBJ1-3 | NA | NA | TRBV5-4 | CASSGGGGNTIYF | TGTGCCAGCAGCGGGGGGGGTGGAAACACCATATATTTT
TRBJ2-7 | TRBD1 | once | TRBV27 | CATGAGQGVYEQYF | TGTGCCACCGGAGCGGGACAGGGTGTCTACGAGCAGTACTTC
TRBJ1-1 | NA | NA | TRBV27 | CASSLSGMNTEAFF | TGTGCCAGCAGTTTAAGCGGAATGAACACTGAAGCTTTCTTT
TRBJ2-2 | NA | NA | TRBV7-7 | CASSIQGPNTGELFF | TGTGCTAGCAGCATACAGGGCCCGAACACCGGGGAGCTGTTTTTT
TRBJ1-6 | TRBD1 | NA | TRBV6-1 | CASSEARGLSYNSPLHF | TGTGCCAGCAGTGAAGCGAGGGGGCTCTCCTATAATTCACCCCTCCACTTT
TRBJ1-2 | TRBD1 | NA | TRBV5-4 | CASSPQGGQTIGGYTF | TGTGCCAGCAGCCCCCAGGGGGGACAGACGATAGGTGGCTACACCTTC
TRBJ2-2 | TRBD2 | once | TRBV3-1/TRBV3-2 | CASSQDQLAGTGELFF | TGTGCCAGCAGCCAAGATCAACTAGCGGGGACCGGGGAGCTGTTTTTT
TRBJ2-7 | TRBD2 | NA | TRBV4-1 | CASSQGPSGTNEQYF | TGCGCCAGCAGCCAAGGGCCTAGCGGGACAAACGAGCAGTACTTC
TRBJ2-6 | NA | NA | TRBV7-9 | CASSFSIVAAPGANVLTF | TGTGCCAGCAGCTTCTCTATAGTGGCGGCTCCTGGGGCCAACGTCCTGACTTTC
TRBJ2-7 | TRBD1 | NA | TRBV9 | CASSASLRDRAYEQYF | TGTGCCAGCAGCGCCTCCTTAAGGGACAGGGCCTACGAGCAGTACTTC
TRBJ2-4 | TRBD1 | NA | TRBV4-1 | CASSHPGTGTPKNIQYF | TGCGCCAGCAGCCACCCAGGGACAGGAACACCCAAAAACATTCAGTACTTC
TRBJ2-1 | TRBD1 | NA | TRBV28 | CASSPPGGYYNEQFF | TGTGCCAGCAGTCCCCCAGGGGGCTACTACAATGAGCAGTTCTTC
TRBJ2-1 | NA | NA | TRBV11-3 | CAGSLDRGSGNEQFF | TGTGCCGGCAGCTTAGATAGGGGGTCGGGTAATGAGCAGTTCTTC
TRBJ1-1 | TRBD1 | NA | TRBV6-2/TRBV6-3 | CASSADRGRGWNTEAFF | TGTGCCAGCAGCGCGGACAGGGGTCGGGGGTGGAACACTGAAGCTTTCTTT
TRBJ1-2 | NA | once | TRBV28 | CASSQTGSRLGGYTF | TGTGCCAGCAGTCAAACCGGGTCCCGTCTCGGTGGCTACACCTTC
TRBJ2-5 | TRBD2 | NA | TRBV7-9 | CASSLAGAGETQYF | TGTGCCAGCAGCTTGGCGGGAGCGGGAGAGACCCAGTACTTC